This is a list of T cell receptor beta chains from one sample in a study of post-analysis software for immune sequencing data. TCRdb re-called the PCR reads through MiXCR, storing one row per CDR3 protein. This sample has approximately 630,000 distinct CDR3 sequences, with 55% to 60% found just once. The specimen sequenced was blood. The origin of the receptors is a girl aged 2-9 years with multiple sclerosis. CDR3s include the opening cysteine and the closing phenylalanine or tryptophan. The order of the fields is J gene, clone size, V gene, D gene, CDR3 DNA, CDR3 protein. The D gene is left open where the match is weak. Part of the rows lack a size; the others show once, few, many or a class for expanded clones.

j_gene: TRBJ1-1; abundance: .; v_gene: TRBV3-1; d_gene: TRBD1; CDR3nt: TGTGCCAGCAGTCCCAACCCGACAGGGGTCGAGGTAGCTTTCTTT; CDR3aa: CASSPNPTGVEVAFF
j_gene: TRBJ2-5; abundance: .; v_gene: TRBV29-1; d_gene: TRBD1; CDR3nt: TGCAGCGTTTGGACAGGGTGGGGGAAAGAGACCCAGTACTTC; CDR3aa: CSVWTGWGKETQYF
j_gene: TRBJ2-7; abundance: .; v_gene: TRBV5-1; d_gene: .; CDR3nt: TGCGCCAGCAGCTTGGAAGTGTTAACGGGGCAAGACTACGAGCAGTACTTC; CDR3aa: CASSLEVLTGQDYEQYF
j_gene: TRBJ2-1; abundance: .; v_gene: TRBV9; d_gene: .; CDR3nt: TGTGCCAGCAGCGTAGCTACGCTGCTGTGGGACTTCGAGCTCAATGAGCAGTTCTTC; CDR3aa: CASSVATLLWDFELNEQFF
j_gene: TRBJ1-4; abundance: .; v_gene: TRBV29-1; d_gene: .; CDR3nt: TGCAGCGTTTTGGCCGGACGGTATAATGAAAAACTGTTTTTT; CDR3aa: CSVLAGRYNEKLFF
j_gene: TRBJ2-5; abundance: many; v_gene: TRBV5-5; d_gene: .; CDR3nt: TGTGCCAGCAGCTTACGGGCCGGGGAGACCCAGTACTTC; CDR3aa: CASSLRAGETQYF
j_gene: TRBJ2-5; abundance: .; v_gene: TRBV2; d_gene: TRBD2; CDR3nt: TGTGCCAGCAGTCGCCGGACTAGTAAAGAGACCCAGTACTTC; CDR3aa: CASSRRTSKETQYF
j_gene: TRBJ2-6; abundance: .; v_gene: TRBV6-1; d_gene: TRBD2; CDR3nt: TGTGCCAGCAGTACCCTGGGAGGGAGGATTACTGGGGCCAACGTCCTGACTTTC; CDR3aa: CASSTLGGRITGANVLTF
j_gene: TRBJ1-2; abundance: .; v_gene: TRBV2; d_gene: .; CDR3nt: TGTGCCAGCAGTACAGGGTTAAGGGGCTATGGCTACACCTTC; CDR3aa: CASSTGLRGYGYTF
j_gene: TRBJ1-6; abundance: .; v_gene: TRBV10-3; d_gene: .; CDR3nt: TGTGCCAGCAGTGAGGGGGGATCACCCCTCCACTTT; CDR3aa: CASSEGGSPLHF
j_gene: TRBJ2-1; abundance: few; v_gene: TRBV6-6; d_gene: .; CDR3nt: TGTGCCGTCTCCAGGTGGGACAATGAGCAGTTCTTC; CDR3aa: CAVSRWDNEQFF
j_gene: TRBJ2-1; abundance: .; v_gene: TRBV12-5; d_gene: TRBD2; CDR3nt: TGTGCTAGTGGTTTGCCCCCTAGCGGGGTCAATGAGCAGTTCTTC; CDR3aa: CASGLPPSGVNEQFF
j_gene: TRBJ1-2; abundance: .; v_gene: TRBV10-3; d_gene: .; CDR3nt: TGTGCCATCAGTGGGGTTTCGACGGCTACTGTCTATGGCTACACCTTC; CDR3aa: CAISGVSTATVYGYTF
j_gene: TRBJ2-5; abundance: few; v_gene: TRBV6-5; d_gene: .; CDR3nt: TGTGCCAGCGGGGTATGGGGGGTCAACCAAGAGACCCAGTACTTC; CDR3aa: CASGVWGVNQETQYF
j_gene: TRBJ1-2; abundance: .; v_gene: TRBV12-5; d_gene: .; CDR3nt: TGTGCTAGTGGTTCGGACACGGCTAACTATGGCTACACCTTC; CDR3aa: CASGSDTANYGYTF
j_gene: TRBJ1-1; abundance: .; v_gene: TRBV5-1; d_gene: .; CDR3nt: TGCGCCAGCAGCTTGAGAAGGGAGGTCGGCACTGAAGCTTTCTTT; CDR3aa: CASSLRREVGTEAFF
j_gene: TRBJ1-5; abundance: once; v_gene: TRBV6-6; d_gene: .; CDR3nt: TGTGCCAGCCGGTGGGAGAGCAATCAGCCCCAGCATTTT; CDR3aa: CASRWESNQPQHF
j_gene: TRBJ2-7; abundance: few; v_gene: TRBV27; d_gene: .; CDR3nt: TGTGCCAGCAGTCTAGGATTAGGGGGCTACGAGCAGTACTTC; CDR3aa: CASSLGLGGYEQYF
j_gene: TRBJ2-1; abundance: .; v_gene: TRBV7-2; d_gene: TRBD2; CDR3nt: TGTGCCAGCAGCTTGGAACCGGGACTAGCGGGAGGTTGGTTCAATGAGCAGTTCTTC; CDR3aa: CASSLEPGLAGGWFNEQFF
j_gene: TRBJ2-1; abundance: few; v_gene: TRBV7-2; d_gene: TRBD2; CDR3nt: TGTGCCAGCAGCTTAATCTGGGCGGGAGGGCTTAACAATGAGCAGTTCTTC; CDR3aa: CASSLIWAGGLNNEQFF
j_gene: TRBJ2-5; abundance: few; v_gene: TRBV6-5; d_gene: .; CDR3nt: TGTGCCAGCAGTTACTCGCCCGGCCAAGAGACCCAGTACTTC; CDR3aa: CASSYSPGQETQYF
j_gene: TRBJ1-1; abundance: .; v_gene: TRBV5-1; d_gene: .; CDR3nt: TGCGCCAGCAGCTCCGCCGCGGCGGCGTACACTGAAGCTTTCTTT; CDR3aa: CASSSAAAAYTEAFF
j_gene: TRBJ2-7; abundance: few; v_gene: TRBV20-1; d_gene: TRBD1; CDR3nt: TGCAGTGCTAGAAAGGCAGGGGGTAATCGCGAGCAGTACTTC; CDR3aa: CSARKAGGNREQYF
j_gene: TRBJ2-3; abundance: .; v_gene: TRBV20-1; d_gene: .; CDR3nt: TGCAGTGCTAGAGATGGGGCCTATAGGGGGGTCTCCTTCACAGATACGCAGTATTTT; CDR3aa: CSARDGAYRGVSFTDTQYF
j_gene: TRBJ1-2; abundance: few; v_gene: TRBV20-1; d_gene: .; CDR3nt: TGCAGTGCTAGAGGTGTTGGAAGGGGTAACTATGGCTACACCTTC; CDR3aa: CSARGVGRGNYGYTF
j_gene: TRBJ1-2; abundance: .; v_gene: TRBV5-1; d_gene: .; CDR3nt: TGCGCCAGCAGCCAGGACAGCTACTATGGCTACACCTTC; CDR3aa: CASSQDSYYGYTF
j_gene: TRBJ2-1; abundance: .; v_gene: TRBV5-4; d_gene: TRBD2; CDR3nt: TGTGCCAGCAGCTTGGAACTCGCGGCGGGGGGCCCGGAGGGGCAGTTCTTC; CDR3aa: CASSLELAAGGPEGQFF
j_gene: TRBJ2-7; abundance: few; v_gene: TRBV6-6; d_gene: TRBD2; CDR3nt: TGTGCCAGCAGTTACCTGACTAGCGGGAGTATCTCCTACGAGCAGTACTTC; CDR3aa: CASSYLTSGSISYEQYF
j_gene: TRBJ2-5; abundance: .; v_gene: TRBV5-5; d_gene: .; CDR3nt: TGTGCCAGCAGCTTGTGGCAGGGGAGAGAGACCCAGTACTTC; CDR3aa: CASSLWQGRETQYF
j_gene: TRBJ2-1; abundance: .; v_gene: TRBV20-1; d_gene: .; CDR3nt: TGCAGTGCCCTTTGGGGGGGCGACGAGCAGTTCTTC; CDR3aa: CSALWGGDEQFF
j_gene: TRBJ2-1; abundance: .; v_gene: TRBV20-1; d_gene: .; CDR3nt: TGCAGTGCCGAGGGACAAGACTACAATGAGCAGTTCTTC; CDR3aa: CSAEGQDYNEQFF
j_gene: TRBJ2-4; abundance: .; v_gene: TRBV7-2; d_gene: .; CDR3nt: TGTGCCAGCAGCTCCCAATCCAAAAACATTCAGTACTTC; CDR3aa: CASSSQSKNIQYF
j_gene: TRBJ1-2; abundance: .; v_gene: TRBV5-1; d_gene: .; CDR3nt: TGCGCCAGCAGCTCTTTACCCTCATCCTATGGCTACACCTTC; CDR3aa: CASSSLPSSYGYTF
j_gene: TRBJ2-3; abundance: few; v_gene: TRBV28; d_gene: TRBD1; CDR3nt: TGTGCCAGCAGTTCCGGACAGGCCACAGATACGCAGTATTTT; CDR3aa: CASSSGQATDTQYF
j_gene: TRBJ1-1; abundance: few; v_gene: TRBV4-1; d_gene: .; CDR3nt: TGCGCCAGCAGCCAAGACCGAATCACTGAAGCTTTCTTT; CDR3aa: CASSQDRITEAFF
j_gene: TRBJ2-1; abundance: .; v_gene: TRBV15; d_gene: .; CDR3nt: TGTGCCACCAGCAGAGATGGCGGCTTGGGGGAGCAGTTCTTC; CDR3aa: CATSRDGGLGEQFF
j_gene: TRBJ1-2; abundance: .; v_gene: TRBV12-3/TRBV12-4; d_gene: .; CDR3nt: TGTGCCAGCGACGGGGGGGCAAATGGCTACACCTTC; CDR3aa: CASDGGANGYTF
j_gene: TRBJ2-1; abundance: few; v_gene: TRBV12-3/TRBV12-4; d_gene: TRBD1; CDR3nt: TGTGCCAGCAGCAACAGGGGACAGGGAGGCAATGAGCAGTTCTTC; CDR3aa: CASSNRGQGGNEQFF
j_gene: TRBJ1-5; abundance: .; v_gene: TRBV20-1; d_gene: TRBD1; CDR3nt: TGCAGTGCTAGGGGGGGACAGGGAACGAATCAGCCCCAGCATTTT; CDR3aa: CSARGGQGTNQPQHF
j_gene: TRBJ2-5; abundance: few; v_gene: TRBV5-1; d_gene: TRBD2; CDR3nt: TGCGCCAGCAGCTTGGGAGCGGGAGAAGAGACCCAGTACTTC; CDR3aa: CASSLGAGEETQYF
j_gene: TRBJ1-2; abundance: .; v_gene: TRBV10-3; d_gene: .; CDR3nt: TGTGCCATCAGTGTAGGAACTAACTATGGCTACACCTTC; CDR3aa: CAISVGTNYGYTF
j_gene: TRBJ2-3; abundance: .; v_gene: TRBV5-1; d_gene: .; CDR3nt: TGCGCCAGCAGCGTTTCCGCGATCCGCACAGATACGCAGTATTTT; CDR3aa: CASSVSAIRTDTQYF
j_gene: TRBJ2-1; abundance: once; v_gene: TRBV6-2/TRBV6-3; d_gene: TRBD2; CDR3nt: TGTGCCAGCAGTTCCCTCCTGATCGCGGGAGGCTCCTACAATGAGCAGTTCTTC; CDR3aa: CASSSLLIAGGSYNEQFF
j_gene: TRBJ1-5; abundance: .; v_gene: TRBV20-1; d_gene: .; CDR3nt: TGCAGTGCTCCTCTCCGTAGCAATCAGCCCCAGCATTTT; CDR3aa: CSAPLRSNQPQHF